Listed below are T cell receptor beta chains from one sample, sequenced in a study of CD8+ T cells in alopecia areata. Clones were read by immunoSEQ multiplex PCR, and TCRdb kept only the in-frame ones, dropping some. The data contain more than 85,000 clones, about 40% of them singletons. Sequenced material: CD4+ T cells sorted from blood. Every receptor here comes from a human donor with alopecia areata. CDR3s include the opening cysteine and the closing phenylalanine or tryptophan. The D gene is left open where the match is weak. Size is omitted from some rows. Given values are once, few, many or a class for expanded clones.

J	size	D	V	DNA	CDR3
TRBJ2-3	NA	NA	TRBV29-1	TGCAGCGTTGAGTACGGACCTAGCACAGATACGCAGTATTTT	CSVEYGPSTDTQYF
TRBJ2-1	NA	NA	TRBV29-1	TGCAGCGGAGGAGGGGCAGGGGGCTACAATGAGCAGTTCTTC	CSGGGAGGYNEQFF
TRBJ2-1	NA	NA	TRBV5-6	TGTGCCAGCCTGTCCCCCGCGTGGGGGGATGATGAGCAGTTCTTC	CASLSPAWGDDEQFF
TRBJ2-7	few	NA	TRBV29-1	TGCAGCGTTGAGGGGCGAAACTACTACGAGCAGTACTTC	CSVEGRNYYEQYF
TRBJ1-2	few	TRBD1	TRBV6-6	TGTGCCAGCAGTACTGGACAGGACAACTATGGCTACACCTTC	CASSTGQDNYGYTF
TRBJ2-7	few	TRBD1	TRBV29-1	TGCAGCGCACGGGGACAGGTCGCGGGCTCCTACGAGCAGTACTTC	CSARGQVAGSYEQYF
TRBJ2-2	NA	NA	TRBV29-1	TGCAGCGTTGGTGGTCGAGCTGCCGGGGAGCTGTTTTTT	CSVGGRAAGELFF
TRBJ1-6	few	NA	TRBV29-1	TGCAGCGCTCTAGCCGGGACAAAAGATTCACCCCTCCACTTT	CSALAGTKDSPLHF
TRBJ1-2	NA	NA	TRBV5-1	TGCGCCAGCAGCTTGGACAGGCTCGATGGCTACACCTTC	CASSLDRLDGYTF
TRBJ2-5	few	NA	TRBV29-1	TGCAGCGTGCAGGGACTCCTTCAAGAGACCCAGTACTTC	CSVQGLLQETQYF
TRBJ1-1	once	TRBD1	TRBV9	TGTGCCAGCAGCGTAGGGGGACAGGGAGGCACTGAAGCTTTCTTT	CASSVGGQGGTEAFF
TRBJ2-7	NA	NA	TRBV11-3	TGTGCCAGCAGCTTAGAAAGCTCCTACGAGCAGTACTTC	CASSLESSYEQYF
TRBJ2-1	few	NA	TRBV7-3	TGTGCCAGCAGCTTAACCTACGACAATGAGCAGTTCTTC	CASSLTYDNEQFF
TRBJ2-3	NA	NA	TRBV30	TGTGCCTGGAGTGTGGGAGGAGGCACAGATACGCAGTATTTT	CAWSVGGGTDTQYF
TRBJ2-2	few	NA	TRBV6-5	TGTGCCAGCAGTTACCCGGCAGGGGTCAATACCGGGGAGCTGTTTTTT	CASSYPAGVNTGELFF
TRBJ2-1	NA	NA	TRBV2	TGTGCCAGCACGCCGATGGGAGATGAGCAGTTCTTC	CASTPMGDEQFF
TRBJ1-4	NA	NA	TRBV5-1	TGCGCCAGCAGCTTCATCGGGGGGGATCAGGAAAAACTGTTTTTT	CASSFIGGDQEKLFF
TRBJ2-1	NA	TRBD2	TRBV4-1	TGCGCCAGCAGCCAAGTGCGAGCGGGGGTCTCCTACAATGAGCAGTTCTTC	CASSQVRAGVSYNEQFF
TRBJ1-4	NA	NA	TRBV28	TGTGCCAGCAGCTTAACCCCGGAGGATGAAAAACTGTTTTTT	CASSLTPEDEKLFF
TRBJ2-3	NA	TRBD1	TRBV28	TGTGCCAGCAGCCAGGGGGCTGGCGCAGATACGCAGTATTTT	CASSQGAGADTQYF
TRBJ1-5	NA	NA	TRBV5-6	TGTGCCAGCAGCTATGGGCCTGGTTCAATACCCCAGCATTTT	CASSYGPGSIPQHF
TRBJ2-3	NA	TRBD1	TRBV29-1	TGCAGCGTCGTCCCTCAGGGACAGGGCCTATCAGATACGCAGTATTTT	CSVVPQGQGLSDTQYF
TRBJ2-7	NA	NA	TRBV4-1	TGCGCCAGCAGCCAAGTCTATCGCTACGAGCAGTACTTC	CASSQVYRYEQYF
TRBJ2-5	many	TRBD2	TRBV9	TGTGCCAGCAGCCGGACGTCTAGCGGATTCCAAGAGACCCAGTACTTC	CASSRTSSGFQETQYF
TRBJ2-5	NA	NA	TRBV9	TGTGCCAGCAGCGTAGGCCAAGAGACCCAGTACTTC	CASSVGQETQYF
TRBJ1-1	few	TRBD1	TRBV29-1	TGCAGCGTTTCTGGACAGGGAAACACTGAAGCTTTCTTT	CSVSGQGNTEAFF
TRBJ2-5	NA	NA	TRBV15	TGTGCCACGCGGGAATCGGCAGAGACCCAGTACTTC	CATRESAETQYF